The text below deals with one TCR beta chain. Trimming took 9 bases from V and 9 from J; bases not matched to a gene: 13. CDR3 length: 13 amino acids. Germline-derived CDR1 and CDR2 are SNHLY and FYNNEI. Original processing notes: How many nucleated cells were present was estimated from reference gene primer amplification. Clones were read by immunoSEQ multiplex PCR, and TCRdb kept only the in-frame ones, dropping some. V and J calls and clone size follow that table, whereas D and trimming were derived from the DNA. The sample includes under 200,000 clones, 70% to 90% of them seen just once. The data were taken from a study of blood T cell repertoires in COVID-19. Study-wide context: The analysed material was cDNA or gDNA that came from T cells, B-cell-depleted T cells, or PBMCs.

The rearrangement links TRBV2 to TRBJ1-2; 7 bases are a match to TRBD1. The specimen sequenced was peripheral blood. This TCR derives from a woman older than 75 with acute or convalescent COVID-19. CDR3 region: CASKPGQMFSYTF. In DNA form, the CDR3 reads TGTGCCAGTAAACCGGGACAGATGTTTAGCTACACCTTC.